This TCR beta chain stems from a study of shared clonotypes between healthy human individuals. Cells designated naive CD8 were CD45RO-negative and were positively selected for CCR7, with terminally differentiated effector memory CD45RA+ cells excluded. The authors split each subset's genomic DNA evenly across several immunoSEQ plates. Only in-frame clones appear in the TCRdb table, and some are missing; sequencing was by immunoSEQ multiplex PCR. The sample lists millions of clones, about 95% occurring once. Germline CDR1 and CDR2: SGHAT and FQDESV (reference sequence). CDR3 size: 14 residues. V lost 1 base and J lost 6, with 13 bases in between.

The receptor comes from a man between 18 and 35 years old in good health. The sample consisted of naive CD8+ T cells sorted from blood. The chain is built from TRBV11-1 and TRBJ2-7; either TRBD1 or TRBD2 may supply D (6 bases each). CDR3 coding DNA: TGTGCCAGCAGCTTAGGTCGGGGGCAGAGCGAGCAGTACTTC. It encodes CASSLGRGQSEQYF. The full variable domain, completed using reference TRBV11-1 and TRBJ2-7, is EAEVAQSPRYKITEKSQAVAFWCDPISGHATLYWYRQILGQGPELLVQFQDESVVDDSQLPKDRFSAERLKGVDSTLKIQPAELGDSAMYLCASSLGRGQSEQYFGPGTRLTVT.